These 16 T cell receptor beta chains came from one sample sequenced in a study of blood T cell repertoires in COVID-19. Data came from immunoSEQ multiplex PCR; TCRdb stores just in-frame clones and leaves some out. The table shows around 150,000 clones, with about 79% occurring only once. Sequencing input: PBMCs or T cells enriched from blood (not recorded which). The receptors come from a woman aged 50 to 60 who had recovered from COVID-19.

The rearrangement links TRBV11-2 to TRBJ2-1; 15 nucleotides line up with TRBD2. V gave up 2 bases and J gave up 7 bases; unmatched junction bases: 6. Germline lookup yields CDR1 SGHAT and CDR2 FQNNGV. CDR3 size: 17 residues. CDR3 DNA: TGTGCCAGCAGCTTACACGCCGGGACTAGCGGGGGGAATGAGCAGTTCTTC. Encoded protein: CASSLHAGTSGGNEQFF.

The chain is built from TRBV2 and TRBJ1-1; no definite D call. Trimming took off 6 bases at V and 8 bases at J, with 13 bases between the two ends. Germline CDR1 and CDR2: SNHLY and FYNNEI. The CDR3 totals 12 residues. CDR3 DNA: TGTGCCAGCAGCCGAGGTTCGTCAGAAGCTTTCTTT. Residues: CASSRGSSEAFF. Complete variable domain (other parts from reference TRBV2 and TRBJ1-1): EPEVTQTPSHQVTQMGQEVILRCVPISNHLYFYWYRQILGQKVEFLVSFYNNEISEKSEIFDDQFSVERPDGSNFTLKIRSTKLEDSAMYFCASSRGSSEAFFGQGTRLTVV.

This clone was found a few times. The chain joins TRBV24-1 to TRBJ2-3; 11 nucleotides agree with TRBD2. This CDR3 has 18 amino acids. J was trimmed by 2 bases and V by 5 bases; bases with no gene match: 11. Germline assignment: CDR1 KGHDR and CDR2 SFDVKD. CDR3 DNA: TGTGCCACCAGTGGTCCTACTAGCGGGAGTGGTATCACAGATACGCAGTATTTT. Its translation is CATSGPTSGSGITDTQYF.

This clone was picked up a small number of times. The V call is TRBV7-2, the J call TRBJ1-2, with TRBD1 matching 7 bases. The junction had 6 bases not matched to a gene; V was cut back by 5 bases and J by 0 bases. The germline gives CDR1 SGHTA, CDR2 FQGNSA. The length of the CDR3 is 15 residues. As DNA, the CDR3 is TGTGCCAGCAGCCCGATGACAGGGACTAACTATGGCTACACCTTC. As protein: CASSPMTGTNYGYTF.

The rearrangement uses TRBV10-3 and TRBJ2-5; TRBD2 aligns across 10 bases. The CDR3 covers 15 residues. V lost 4 bases and J lost 5; bases outside the gene matches: 7. CDR1 is ENHRY and CDR2 is SYGVKD in the germline V gene. The CDR3 region is CAISGQGLASETQYF. CDR3 sequence (DNA): TGTGCCATCAGTGGACAGGGACTAGCGAGTGAGACCCAGTACTTC.

This clone was observed a few times. Different DNA sequences within this sample yield the same CDR3. The rearrangement joins TRBV5-5 to TRBJ1-5; D gene uncertain. The CDR3 extends over 12 amino acids. Deletions cut 0 bases from V and 5 bases from J, with 3 bases between. The germline V gene has CDR1 SGHKS and CDR2 YYEKEE (reference sequence). As DNA, the CDR3 is TGTGCCAGCAGCTTGGGAGATCAGCCCCAGCATTTT. Translation: CASSLGDQPQHF.

This chain uses TRBV10-2 with TRBJ2-5; the match to TRBD2 covers 8 bases. This CDR3 is 15 amino acids long. Germline V gives CDR1 WSHSY, CDR2 SAAADI. The J segment lost 1 base and the V segment lost 2 bases, leaving 3 bases of the junction unmatched. The CDR3 nucleotides are TGCGCCAGCAGTGAGATTCTAGCGGGCCAAGAGACCCAGTACTTC. Residues: CASSEILAGQETQYF.

This clone has only a few counts. The J gene is TRBJ2-1, the V gene TRBV3-1 (or the pseudogene TRBV3-2); TRBD1 might be the D (6 bases). V lost 0 bases to trimming and J lost 2 bases, with 17 bases between them. CDR1 is LGHDT and CDR2 is YNNKEL in the germline V gene (reference sequence). This CDR3 contains 18 residues. The DNA for the CDR3 is TGTGCCAGCAGCCAAGATGGGGGTGGGTGGGGGCCCTACAATGAGCAGTTCTTC. Its translation: CASSQDGGGWGPYNEQFF.

The rearrangement uses TRBV2 and TRBJ2-1; tentatively, D is TRBD2 (6 bases). The CDR3 is 17 residues long. Germline V gives CDR1 SNHLY, CDR2 FYNNEI. Trimming took off 3 bases at V and 0 bases at J, with 15 bases between the two ends. CDR3 loop: CASSEASANSSYNEQFF. The CDR3, as DNA: TGTGCCAGCAGTGAGGCTAGCGCAAACAGCTCCTACAATGAGCAGTTCTTC.

The chain has TRBV7-6 and TRBJ2-7; D is undetermined. V lost 4 bases to trimming and J lost 0 bases, with 4 bases between them. The CDR3 loop spans 12 amino acids. Germline loops: CDR1 SGHVS, CDR2 FNYEAQ. Here the CDR3 DNA reads TGTGCCAGCAGCTCGAGCTCCTACGAGCAGTACTTC. Translating it yields CASSSSSYEQYF.

J is TRBJ1-3 and V is TRBV7-6; the D is unclear. CDR1 SGHVS and CDR2 FNYEAQ come from the germline V gene. The ends were cut back, 6 bases at V and 9 bases at J, with 18 bases in the middle. CDR3 length equals 14 residues. DNA of the CDR3: TGTGCCAGCAGGCGAAACCCGGAGGACGGCACCATATATTTT. The encoded protein is CASRRNPEDGTIYF.

With respect to this clone: Distinct nucleotide sequences in the sample also encode this CDR3. This chain joins TRBV5-1 and TRBJ2-3; 11 nucleotides agree with TRBD2. The CDR3 totals 16 residues. V lost 4 bases to trimming and J lost 0 bases; unmatched junction nucleotides: 4. Looked up from germline, CDR1 is SGHRS and CDR2 is YFSETQ. As DNA, the CDR3 is TGCGCCAGCAGCCTACTAGCGGGGGCTAGCACAGATACGCAGTATTTT. Residues: CASSLLAGASTDTQYF.

The CDR3 loop reads CASSLEIRRGSYEQYF. CDR3 sequence (DNA): TGCGCCAGCAGCTTGGAAATTCGCAGGGGCTCCTACGAGCAGTACTTC. V usage is TRBV5-1 and J usage is TRBJ2-7; a weak D match, TRBD1 (6 bases). CDR3 size: 16 residues. Germline V gene sequence: CDR1 SGHRS, CDR2 YFSETQ. The ends were cut back, 0 bases at V and 0 bases at J, with 13 bases in the middle. Full variable domain (rest looked up from reference TRBV5-1 and TRBJ2-7): KAGVTQTPRYLIKTRGQQVTLSCSPISGHRSVSWYQQTPGQGLQFLFEYFSETQRNKGNFPGRFSGRQFSNSRSEMNVSTLELGDSALYLCASSLEIRRGSYEQYFGPGTRLTVT.

The V call is TRBV28, the J call TRBJ2-5; a possible D gene is TRBD1 (6 bases). Germline V lookup: CDR1 MDHEN, CDR2 SYDVKM. The V end was cut by 7 bases, the J end by 1 base, with 16 bases between. The length of the CDR3 is 15 residues. CDR3 amino acids: CASTPRGRGQETQYF. The DNA for the CDR3 is TGTGCCAGCACCCCCAGGGGCAGGGGCCAAGAGACCCAGTACTTC.

This clone was observed many times. The V and J genes are TRBV5-6 and TRBJ1-2; a possible D gene is TRBD1 (5 bases). The V end was cut by 3 bases, the J end by 4 bases, with 13 bases between. CDR3 size: 14 residues. CDR1 is SGHDT and CDR2 is YYEEEE in the germline V gene. The CDR3 reads CASSSVRVSYGYTF. For the CDR3, the DNA is TGTGCCAGCAGCTCAGTCAGGGTTTCCTATGGCTACACCTTC.

The chain has TRBV6-2 or TRBV6-3 and TRBJ2-7; 10 bases fit TRBD2. The CDR3 is made up of 15 amino acids. CDR1 is MNHEY and CDR2 is SVGEGT in the germline V gene. With 0 bases clipped from V and 12 bases from J, the junction kept 11 bases outside the gene matches. DNA of the CDR3: TGTGCCAGCAGTTACTCGAGGCAGCGGGAGGGCCATAGGTACTTC. It encodes CASSYSRQREGHRYF.